This T cell receptor beta chain was sequenced during a study of spatial heterogeneity in lung cancer. Study-level background: Detected sequences consistently included more beta-chain ones than alpha-chain ones. On average, each unique TCR and UMI combination appeared more than ten times in raw reads. General study findings and limits: Ubiquitous expanded tumor TCRs surfaced in blood more at resection than they did at follow-up.

This clonotype was found many times. Its antigen remains unidentified. Specified time point: sample taken at primary tumor resection. Researchers sequenced whole RNA taken from tumor, nontumor lung or frozen PBMC without sorting. Untreated early-stage non-small cell lung cancer patients, around 72 in total, were the donors. TCRdb called the 5' RACE reads again in MiXCR, with one record for every CDR3 protein. The sample lists about 15,000 distinct CDR3 sequences, approximately 8.5% occurring once. The sample consisted of PBMCs, taken at surgery. The sequence was collected from a female donor with early-stage non-small cell lung cancer.

The CDR3 coding sequence is TGTGCCAGCAGTGACGGGACTAGCGGGGGGAATGAGCAGTTCTTC. This gives the protein CASSDGTSGGNEQFF. The chain couples TRBV6-4 to TRBJ2-1; TRBD2 agrees at 15 bases. Germline CDR1 MRHNA, CDR2 SNTAGT. The V and J ends lost 2 bases and 7 bases, in that order; junction bases with no gene match: 0. This CDR3 spans 15 amino acids.